These T cell receptor beta chains were read from a single sample in a study of cytomegalovirus exposure and HLA in healthy donors. Clones were read by immunoSEQ multiplex PCR, and TCRdb kept only the in-frame ones, dropping some. The table lists some 150,000 clones, about 80% of them singletons. The sequencing sample was made of PBMCs. The receptors here all came from a man aged 25 to 40 in good health and CMV-seropositive. Both conserved end residues are part of each CDR3. A D gene is named only where the DNA matches it firmly. Where a row states a size, it is once, few, many or the class of an expanded clone; other rows omit it.

J gene,V gene,D gene,clone size,CDR3 DNA,CDR3 protein
TRBJ1-2,TRBV27,.,.,TGTGCCAGCAGTTTATCTGGGGGGGACTATGGCTACACCTTC,CASSLSGGDYGYTF
TRBJ1-1,TRBV29-1,.,once,TGCAGCGGCGGTGGGCAGGGTTTTGGAGCTTTCTTT,CSGGGQGFGAFF
TRBJ1-2,TRBV5-1,TRBD1,.,TGCGCCAGCAGCCAGACAGGGAACTATGGCTACACCTTC,CASSQTGNYGYTF
TRBJ2-7,TRBV6-1,.,.,TGTGCCAGCAGTGAAGGGATCGGGGACTACGAGCAGTACTTC,CASSEGIGDYEQYF
TRBJ2-7,TRBV5-3,TRBD1,.,TGTGCCAGAAGCTTGGTATTCGGACAGGGGGCAGACGAGCAGTACTTC,CARSLVFGQGADEQYF
TRBJ2-7,TRBV7-9,.,.,TGTTCCAGCAGCTTAGGGGCGACCTACGAGCAGTACTTC,CSSSLGATYEQYF
TRBJ1-1,TRBV29-1,.,once,TGCAGCGTCGAGCTCCCAGGGTTTCGCACTGAAGCTTTCTTT,CSVELPGFRTEAFF
TRBJ2-1,TRBV9,.,few,TGTGCCAGCAGCGTAGCTCATCGCGGGCAGGATGAGCAGTTCTTC,CASSVAHRGQDEQFF
TRBJ2-7,TRBV11-2,.,.,TGTGCCAGCAGCTTGAAACGGGGATTCTACGAGCAGTACTTC,CASSLKRGFYEQYF
TRBJ2-3,TRBV19,TRBD2,.,TGTGCCAGTAATCTAGCGGGGACAGATACGCAGTATTTT,CASNLAGTDTQYF
TRBJ2-2,TRBV9,TRBD1,.,TGTGCCAGCAGCGTAGGGGGACAGGGAACCGGGGAGCTGTTTTTT,CASSVGGQGTGELFF
TRBJ1-1,TRBV27,.,.,TGTGCCAGCAGTTTAACCGTCCCGGGGAGTTCATGGAACACTGAAGCTTTCTTT,CASSLTVPGSSWNTEAFF
TRBJ1-6,TRBV19,.,.,TGTGCCAGTAGTATGTTACAGAATAATTCACCCCTCCACTTT,CASSMLQNNSPLHF
TRBJ2-7,TRBV9,.,once,TGTGCCAGCAGCGTAGGATTAGGAGGGTACGAGCAGTACTTC,CASSVGLGGYEQYF
TRBJ2-5,TRBV6-5,.,.,TGTGCCAGCAGTCCCCCTAGCGAAGAGACCCAGTACTTC,CASSPPSEETQYF
TRBJ2-6,TRBV27,TRBD1,once,TGTGCCAGCAGTCCCCTCGGTCCGGGACAGGGGACTGGGGCCAACGTCCTGACTTTC,CASSPLGPGQGTGANVLTF
TRBJ2-7,TRBV10-3,.,few,TGTGCCATCAGTGAGCCGCAGGGTCTAGGAAATTACGAGCAGTACTTC,CAISEPQGLGNYEQYF
TRBJ2-7,TRBV30,TRBD1,.,TGTGCCTGGAGTGTACGCGGAGGGACAGGGTGGTACGAGCAGTACTTC,CAWSVRGGTGWYEQYF
TRBJ2-7,TRBV2,.,.,TGTGCCAGCAGACCAGAATACGAGCAGTACTTC,CASRPEYEQYF
TRBJ2-1,TRBV9,.,.,TGTGCCAGCAGCCTAGCCGGGACTGGGGACAATGAGCAGTTCTTC,CASSLAGTGDNEQFF
TRBJ1-1,TRBV13,TRBD1,.,TGTGCCAGCAGCGACAGGGATCTGAACACTGAAGCTTTCTTT,CASSDRDLNTEAFF
TRBJ2-1,TRBV7-9,.,few,TGTGCCAGCAGCTTACCGGATGGGAGCTCCTACAATGAGCAGTTCTTC,CASSLPDGSSYNEQFF
TRBJ2-5,TRBV5-1,TRBD2,few,TGCGCCAGCAGCACTAGCGGGGGCCAAGAGACCCAGTACTTC,CASSTSGGQETQYF
TRBJ2-3,TRBV7-2,.,.,TGTGCCAGCAGCCCCCGGGGTAGTGAGATAGATACGCAGTATTTT,CASSPRGSEIDTQYF